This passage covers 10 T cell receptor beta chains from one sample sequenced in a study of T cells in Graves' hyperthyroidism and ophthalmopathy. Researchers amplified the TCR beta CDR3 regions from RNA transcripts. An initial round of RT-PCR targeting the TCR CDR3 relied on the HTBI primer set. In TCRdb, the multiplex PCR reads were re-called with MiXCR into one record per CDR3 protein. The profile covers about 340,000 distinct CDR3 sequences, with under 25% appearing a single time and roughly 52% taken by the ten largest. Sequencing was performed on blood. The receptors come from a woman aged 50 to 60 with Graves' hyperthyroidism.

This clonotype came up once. The CDR3 spells CASSLTGTVTDTQYF. The CDR3 nucleotides read TGTGCCAGCAGCCTGACGGGTACCGTCACAGATACGCAGTATTTT. The gene calls are TRBV7-2 and TRBJ2-3; D gene unclear. CDR3 length: 15 residues. CDR1 and CDR2 (germline): SGHTA, FQGNSA. V was shortened by 5 bases and J by 2 bases, with 14 bases between the two germline ends.

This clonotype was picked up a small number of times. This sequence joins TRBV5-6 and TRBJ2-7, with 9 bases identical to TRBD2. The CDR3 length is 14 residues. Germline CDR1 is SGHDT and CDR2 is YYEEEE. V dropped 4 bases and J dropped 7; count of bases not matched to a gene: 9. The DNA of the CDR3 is TGTGCCAGCAGCCCCCGGACTAGCGTCTTAGAGCAGTACTTC. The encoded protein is CASSPRTSVLEQYF.

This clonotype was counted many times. The DNA of the CDR3 is TGTGCCAGCAGCTTAGGGCTATCTGGGGCCAACGTCCTGACTTTC. Its translation is CASSLGLSGANVLTF. The chain links TRBV11-2 to TRBJ2-6; D is unclear. Germline CDR1 reads SGHAT; CDR2 reads FQNNGV. The CDR3 is made up of 15 amino acids. With 1 base removed from V and 1 base from J, the gap between germline ends came to 5 bases.

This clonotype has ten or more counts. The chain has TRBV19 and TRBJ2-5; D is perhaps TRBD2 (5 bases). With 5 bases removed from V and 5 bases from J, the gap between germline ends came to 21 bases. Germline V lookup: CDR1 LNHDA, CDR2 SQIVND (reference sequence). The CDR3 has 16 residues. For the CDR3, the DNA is TGTGCCAGTAGTCCCGGGAACAGCTTCTGGCGGGAGACCCAGTACTTC. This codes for CASSPGNSFWRETQYF.

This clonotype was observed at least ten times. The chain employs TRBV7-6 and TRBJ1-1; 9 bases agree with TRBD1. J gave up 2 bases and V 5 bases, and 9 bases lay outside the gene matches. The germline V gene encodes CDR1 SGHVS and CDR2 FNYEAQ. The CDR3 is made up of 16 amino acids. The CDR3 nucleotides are TGTGCCAGCAGCCCCAGGACAGGGGCGAGTAACACTGAAGCTTTCTTT. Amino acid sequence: CASSPRTGASNTEAFF.

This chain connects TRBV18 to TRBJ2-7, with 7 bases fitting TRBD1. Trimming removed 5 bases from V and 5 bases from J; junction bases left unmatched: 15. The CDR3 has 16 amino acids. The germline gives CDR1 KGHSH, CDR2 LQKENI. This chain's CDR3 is CASSIRTGLIFDEQYF. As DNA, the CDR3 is TGTGCCAGCTCAATACGGACAGGCCTTATCTTCGACGAGCAGTACTTC.

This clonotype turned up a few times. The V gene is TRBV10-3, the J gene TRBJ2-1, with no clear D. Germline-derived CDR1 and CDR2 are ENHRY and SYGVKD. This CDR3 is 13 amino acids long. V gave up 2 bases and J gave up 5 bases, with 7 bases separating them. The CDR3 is CAISENRNNEQFF. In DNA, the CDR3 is TGTGCCATCAGTGAGAACCGAAACAATGAGCAGTTCTTC.

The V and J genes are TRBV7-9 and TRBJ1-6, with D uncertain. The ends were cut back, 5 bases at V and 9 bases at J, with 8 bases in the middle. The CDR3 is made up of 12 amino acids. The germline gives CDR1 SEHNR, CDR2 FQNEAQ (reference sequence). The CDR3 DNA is TGTGCCAGCAGCCTCCCTCGTTCACCCCTCCACTTT. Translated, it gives CASSLPRSPLHF.

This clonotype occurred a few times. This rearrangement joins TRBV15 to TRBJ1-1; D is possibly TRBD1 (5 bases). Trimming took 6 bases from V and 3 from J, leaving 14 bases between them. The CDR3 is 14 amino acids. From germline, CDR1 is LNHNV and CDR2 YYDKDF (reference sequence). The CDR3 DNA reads TGTGCCACCAGAATCGGGGGTGTAGACACTGAAGCTTTCTTT. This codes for CATRIGGVDTEAFF.

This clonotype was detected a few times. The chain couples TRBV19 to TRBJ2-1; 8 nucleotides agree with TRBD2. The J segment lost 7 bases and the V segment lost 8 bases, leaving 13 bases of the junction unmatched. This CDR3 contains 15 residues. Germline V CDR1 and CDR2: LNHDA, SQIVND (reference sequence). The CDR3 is CASVVSGSGVNEQFF. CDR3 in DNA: TGTGCCAGTGTCGTAAGCGGGAGCGGTGTTAATGAGCAGTTCTTC.